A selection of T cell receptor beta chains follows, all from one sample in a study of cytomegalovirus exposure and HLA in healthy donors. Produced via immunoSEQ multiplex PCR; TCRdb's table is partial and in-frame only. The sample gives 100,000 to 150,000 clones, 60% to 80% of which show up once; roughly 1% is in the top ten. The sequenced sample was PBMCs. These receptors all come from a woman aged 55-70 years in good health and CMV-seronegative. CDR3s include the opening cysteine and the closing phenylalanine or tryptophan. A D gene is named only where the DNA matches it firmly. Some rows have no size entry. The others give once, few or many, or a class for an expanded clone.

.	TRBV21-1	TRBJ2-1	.	CASSGGINEQFF	TGTGCCAGCAGCGGGGGCATCAATGAGCAGTTCTTC
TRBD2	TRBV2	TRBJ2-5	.	CASRGTSGGHQGQYF	TGTGCCAGCAGGGGGACTAGCGGGGGCCACCAGGGCCAGTACTTC
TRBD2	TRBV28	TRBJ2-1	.	CASKSLAGAEQFF	TGTGCCAGCAAATCCCTAGCGGGTGCTGAGCAGTTCTTC
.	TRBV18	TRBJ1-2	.	CASSPLFTGDGYTF	TGTGCCAGCTCACCACTCTTTACCGGGGATGGCTACACCTTC
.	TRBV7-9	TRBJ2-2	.	CASSHRAPNTGELFF	TGTGCCAGCAGCCACAGGGCCCCGAACACCGGGGAGCTGTTTTTT
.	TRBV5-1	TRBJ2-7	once	CASTLSPGTYEQYF	TGCGCCAGCACCCTGAGCCCAGGAACCTACGAGCAGTACTTC
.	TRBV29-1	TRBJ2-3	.	CSVGGWTATDTQYF	TGCAGCGTTGGGGGATGGACAGCCACAGATACGCAGTATTTT
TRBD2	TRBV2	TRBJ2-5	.	CASRGDQETQYF	TGTGCCAGCCGGGGGGACCAAGAGACCCAGTACTTC
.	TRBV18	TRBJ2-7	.	CASSLLGTPSYEQYF	TGTGCCAGCTCACTCTTAGGGACACCGTCCTACGAGCAGTACTTC
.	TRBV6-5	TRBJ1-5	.	CASRRAGANQPQHF	TGTGCCAGCAGGCGCGCAGGGGCAAATCAGCCCCAGCATTTT
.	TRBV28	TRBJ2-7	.	CASSLGRILYEQYF	TGTGCCAGCAGTTTAGGTCGAATACTATACGAGCAGTACTTC
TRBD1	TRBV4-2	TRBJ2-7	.	CASSQEYGQGAREQYF	TGTGCCAGCAGCCAAGAGTATGGACAGGGGGCGCGCGAGCAGTACTTC
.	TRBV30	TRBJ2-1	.	CAWRGLGRSSYNEQFF	TGTGCCTGGAGGGGTCTCGGAAGGAGCTCCTACAATGAGCAGTTCTTC
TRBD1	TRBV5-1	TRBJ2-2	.	CASSLPKTGDSGELFF	TGCGCCAGCAGCTTGCCGAAGACAGGGGACAGCGGGGAGCTGTTTTTT
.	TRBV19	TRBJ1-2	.	CASSIESGRGYGYTF	TGTGCCAGTAGTATAGAGTCCGGCAGGGGATATGGCTACACCTTC
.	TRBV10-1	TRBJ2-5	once	CASSDTGKGQETQYF	TGCGCCAGCAGTGATACAGGGAAGGGGCAAGAGACCCAGTACTTC
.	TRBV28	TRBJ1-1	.	CASAGLTEAFF	TGTGCCAGCGCGGGCTTGACTGAAGCTTTCTTT
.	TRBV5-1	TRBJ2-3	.	CASKEGTDTQYF	TGCGCCAGCAAAGAGGGCACAGATACGCAGTATTTT
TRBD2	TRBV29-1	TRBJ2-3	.	CSAAGAGGADTQYF	TGCAGCGCCGCTGGAGCGGGAGGGGCAGATACGCAGTATTTT
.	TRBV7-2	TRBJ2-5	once	CASSPLGDTETQYF	TGTGCCAGCAGCCCCCTTGGGGACACGGAGACCCAGTACTTC
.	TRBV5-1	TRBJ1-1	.	CASSRRGGDTEAFF	TGCGCCAGCAGCCGTCGGGGGGGGGACACTGAAGCTTTCTTT
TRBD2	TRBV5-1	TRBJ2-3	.	CASSLGLAGSDTQYF	TGCGCCAGCAGCTTGGGTCTAGCGGGGTCAGATACGCAGTATTTT
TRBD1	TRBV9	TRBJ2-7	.	CASSVAGTGLYEQYF	TGTGCCAGCAGCGTAGCCGGGACAGGGCTCTACGAGCAGTACTTC
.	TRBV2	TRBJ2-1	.	CASSEAAGTYTEQFF	TGTGCCAGCAGTGAAGCGGCAGGGACTTACACTGAGCAGTTCTTC
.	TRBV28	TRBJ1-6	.	CASSSTQAGESPLHF	TGTGCCAGCAGTTCCACCCAGGCGGGGGAATCACCCCTCCACTTT
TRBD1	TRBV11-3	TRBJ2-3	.	CASSLRDRGTQYF	TGTGCCAGCAGCTTAAGGGACAGGGGGACGCAGTATTTT
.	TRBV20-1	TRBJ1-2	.	CSAGGSYTF	TGCAGTGCCGGAGGGAGCTACACCTTC
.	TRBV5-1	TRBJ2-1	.	CASSHGQVGEDEQFF	TGCGCCAGCAGCCACGGACAGGTCGGGGAGGATGAGCAGTTCTTC
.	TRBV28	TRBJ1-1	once	CASRSRQDFTKNTEAFF	TGTGCCAGCAGGTCCAGACAGGATTTTACTAAGAACACTGAAGCTTTCTTT
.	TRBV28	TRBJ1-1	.	CASSLALAMNTEAFF	TGTGCCAGCAGTTTAGCCCTAGCCATGAACACTGAAGCTTTCTTT
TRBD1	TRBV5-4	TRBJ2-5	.	CASSLRDSQETQYF	TGTGCCAGCAGCTTGCGGGACAGCCAAGAGACCCAGTACTTC
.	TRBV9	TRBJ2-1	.	CASSVATGYAEQFF	TGTGCCAGCAGCGTAGCTACAGGGTACGCTGAGCAGTTCTTC
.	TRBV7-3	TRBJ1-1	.	CAGSQGENTEAFF	TGTGCCGGCAGCCAAGGGGAGAACACTGAAGCTTTCTTT
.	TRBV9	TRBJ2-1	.	CASSVGYSYYNEQFF	TGTGCCAGCAGCGTAGGCTACTCATACTACAATGAGCAGTTCTTC
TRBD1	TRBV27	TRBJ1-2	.	CASSLAGTGGYGYTF	TGTGCCAGCAGTCTCGCGGGGACAGGGGGCTATGGCTACACCTTC
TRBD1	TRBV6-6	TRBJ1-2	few	CASSPRQGYGYTF	TGTGCCAGCAGCCCGCGACAGGGGTATGGCTACACCTTC